The 14 T cell receptor beta chains presented below share a single source sample, sequenced in a study of blood T cell repertoires in COVID-19 (dated by TCRdb to 2018 to 2021). Libraries were constructed by the immunoSEQ multiplex PCR assay. Drawn from immuneACCESS, this table holds only the in-frame rearrangements with V and J called that TCRdb kept. Clones are partly lost; checked studies trace under half to an unresolved V gene and leave the rest unexplained. A total of almost 55,000 clones appear in this sample, roughly 80% of them only once. The ten largest clones take up roughly 3% of the sample. Sequencing was performed on peripheral blood. These receptors all come from a middle-aged man with acute or convalescent COVID-19.

The V gene is TRBV28, the J gene TRBJ2-1; maybe TRBD2 (6 bases). The V end was cut by 7 bases, the J end by 6 bases, with 22 bases between. The CDR3 loop spans 16 amino acids. Per the germline V gene, CDR1 is MDHEN and CDR2 is SYDVKM. The CDR3 nucleotides are TGTGCCAGCACCACCGGGACCAACCTCGGGGGCAATGAGCAGTTCTTC. Translated: CASTTGTNLGGNEQFF.

V usage is TRBV19 and J usage is TRBJ2-7; perhaps TRBD2 as D (6 bases). Deletions cut 0 bases from V and 1 base from J, with 13 bases between. Germline V lookup: CDR1 LNHDA, CDR2 SQIVND (reference sequence). CDR3 length equals 16 residues. The CDR3 DNA sequence: TGTGCCAGTAGTATAGAGGACCGAGGAGGGTCCTACGAGCAGTACTTC. Residues: CASSIEDRGGSYEQYF.

Concerning this clone itself: The germline gene is not matched at one end of the junction; a read error may be the cause. The chain joins TRBV11-3 to TRBJ2-2, with D perhaps TRBD2 (6 bases). CDR1 and CDR2 from the germline V gene are SGHNT and YENEEA. This CDR3 has 13 residues. Here the CDR3 DNA reads TGTGCCAGCAGCTTAGACGACACCGGGGGGCTGTTTTTT. The encoded protein is CASSLDDTGGLFF.

V gene TRBV9 combines with J gene TRBJ1-2, with TRBD1 matching 11 bases. The CDR3 has 14 amino acids. The ends lost 4 bases at V and 7 bases at J; junction bases unmatched: 6. CDR1 and CDR2 (germline): SGDLS, YYNGEE. Here the CDR3 reads CASSPGQGAGGYTF. CDR3 coding DNA: TGTGCCAGCAGCCCCGGACAGGGGGCGGGTGGCTACACCTTC.

This chain connects TRBV28 to TRBJ1-3, with 9 bases that match TRBD1. With 3 bases clipped from V and 4 bases from J, the junction kept 4 bases outside the gene matches. The CDR3 runs to 15 residues. Germline CDR1 and CDR2: MDHEN and SYDVKM. The CDR3 is CASSLGQGTGNTIYF. The CDR3 coding sequence is TGTGCCAGCAGTTTGGGACAGGGTACGGGAAACACCATATATTTT.

The rearrangement links TRBV19 to TRBJ1-5; 9 nucleotides align to TRBD1. This CDR3 spans 16 amino acids. Germline V gives CDR1 LNHDA, CDR2 SQIVND (reference sequence). After removal of 5 bases from V and 3 bases from J, the junction contained 8 bases not matched to a gene. The CDR3 is CASSEQGAFLNQPQHF. The CDR3 DNA reads as TGTGCCAGTAGTGAACAGGGGGCCTTTCTCAATCAGCCCCAGCATTTT.

The V and J genes are TRBV28 and TRBJ1-2; the D is unclear. Germline V gene data show CDR1 as MDHEN and CDR2 as SYDVKM. CDR3 size: 17 residues. The V and J ends lost 2 bases and 6 bases respectively, with 22 bases between them. The CDR3 nucleotides are TGTGCCAGCAGTTTAAGGGTCAGGCGGAGACCGAGGGATGGCTACACCTTC. This codes for CASSLRVRRRPRDGYTF.

The chain joins TRBV24-1 to TRBJ2-3; 12 bases are shared with TRBD1. V was clipped by 3 bases and J by 5 bases; unmatched bases: 5. Germline values: CDR1 KGHDR, CDR2 SFDVKD. The CDR3 extends over 16 amino acids. CDR3 sequence reads: CATSDRGQGARDTQYF. Written as DNA, the CDR3 is TGTGCCACCAGTGATCGGGGACAGGGGGCAAGAGATACGCAGTATTTT.

J is TRBJ2-5 and V is TRBV29-1, with D unresolved. The CDR3 totals 13 residues. V was cut by 0 bases and J by 3 bases, with 8 bases left in between. The germline gives CDR1 SQVTM, CDR2 ANQGSEA. The CDR3 reads CSVEDHGEETQYF. CDR3 nucleotide sequence: TGCAGCGTTGAAGATCATGGAGAAGAGACCCAGTACTTC.

The chain links TRBV7-3 to TRBJ2-1, with D unresolved. Germline CDR1 SGHTA, CDR2 FQGTGA. The CDR3 is 13 amino acids. Trimming left V 3 bases short and J 6 bases short, with 9 bases between. The CDR3 here is CASSFPGVNEQFF. The CDR3 nucleotides are TGTGCCAGCAGCTTCCCGGGTGTCAATGAGCAGTTCTTC.

This clone was seen a few times. The chain is built from TRBV3-1 (or the pseudogene TRBV3-2) and TRBJ1-1; tentative D call: TRBD1 (6 bases). The germline gives CDR1 LGHDT, CDR2 YNNKEL (reference sequence). The germline V and J ends were trimmed by 4 bases and 8 bases, with 11 bases remaining between them. The CDR3 loop spans 12 amino acids. DNA of the CDR3: TGTGCCAGCAGCCCGACAGGTGTCGAAGCTTTCTTT. Translating it yields CASSPTGVEAFF.

This clone was found once. CDR3 DNA sequence: TGCAGCGTCTTAGCGGGGAACTATGGCTACACCTTC. Protein sequence: CSVLAGNYGYTF. The chain recombines TRBV29-1 with TRBJ1-2; D not resolved. With 6 bases removed from V and 2 bases from J, the gap between germline ends came to 10 bases. Germline values: CDR1 SQVTM, CDR2 ANQGSEA. The CDR3 is 12 amino acids.

V and J are TRBV7-9 and TRBJ2-5; 8 bases map to TRBD2. The CDR3 runs 17 residues. With V trimmed by 5 bases and J by 4 bases, 15 bases remained unmatched. Germline-derived CDR1 and CDR2 are SEHNR and FQNEAQ (reference sequence). The CDR3 sequence: CASSRTPGGTSLETQYF. CDR3 bases: TGTGCCAGCAGCCGTACCCCCGGAGGGACTAGTTTAGAGACCCAGTACTTC.

The V call is TRBV9, the J call TRBJ2-1; 7 nucleotides line up with TRBD1. The CDR3 loop spans 15 amino acids. Unmatched junction bases numbered 16, after V lost 4 bases and J lost 12 bases. The germline V gene encodes CDR1 SGDLS and CDR2 YYNGEE. The CDR3 here is CASSITTGSSSGQFF. The CDR3 bases are TGTGCCAGCAGCATTACGACAGGGAGCTCATCGGGGCAGTTCTTC.